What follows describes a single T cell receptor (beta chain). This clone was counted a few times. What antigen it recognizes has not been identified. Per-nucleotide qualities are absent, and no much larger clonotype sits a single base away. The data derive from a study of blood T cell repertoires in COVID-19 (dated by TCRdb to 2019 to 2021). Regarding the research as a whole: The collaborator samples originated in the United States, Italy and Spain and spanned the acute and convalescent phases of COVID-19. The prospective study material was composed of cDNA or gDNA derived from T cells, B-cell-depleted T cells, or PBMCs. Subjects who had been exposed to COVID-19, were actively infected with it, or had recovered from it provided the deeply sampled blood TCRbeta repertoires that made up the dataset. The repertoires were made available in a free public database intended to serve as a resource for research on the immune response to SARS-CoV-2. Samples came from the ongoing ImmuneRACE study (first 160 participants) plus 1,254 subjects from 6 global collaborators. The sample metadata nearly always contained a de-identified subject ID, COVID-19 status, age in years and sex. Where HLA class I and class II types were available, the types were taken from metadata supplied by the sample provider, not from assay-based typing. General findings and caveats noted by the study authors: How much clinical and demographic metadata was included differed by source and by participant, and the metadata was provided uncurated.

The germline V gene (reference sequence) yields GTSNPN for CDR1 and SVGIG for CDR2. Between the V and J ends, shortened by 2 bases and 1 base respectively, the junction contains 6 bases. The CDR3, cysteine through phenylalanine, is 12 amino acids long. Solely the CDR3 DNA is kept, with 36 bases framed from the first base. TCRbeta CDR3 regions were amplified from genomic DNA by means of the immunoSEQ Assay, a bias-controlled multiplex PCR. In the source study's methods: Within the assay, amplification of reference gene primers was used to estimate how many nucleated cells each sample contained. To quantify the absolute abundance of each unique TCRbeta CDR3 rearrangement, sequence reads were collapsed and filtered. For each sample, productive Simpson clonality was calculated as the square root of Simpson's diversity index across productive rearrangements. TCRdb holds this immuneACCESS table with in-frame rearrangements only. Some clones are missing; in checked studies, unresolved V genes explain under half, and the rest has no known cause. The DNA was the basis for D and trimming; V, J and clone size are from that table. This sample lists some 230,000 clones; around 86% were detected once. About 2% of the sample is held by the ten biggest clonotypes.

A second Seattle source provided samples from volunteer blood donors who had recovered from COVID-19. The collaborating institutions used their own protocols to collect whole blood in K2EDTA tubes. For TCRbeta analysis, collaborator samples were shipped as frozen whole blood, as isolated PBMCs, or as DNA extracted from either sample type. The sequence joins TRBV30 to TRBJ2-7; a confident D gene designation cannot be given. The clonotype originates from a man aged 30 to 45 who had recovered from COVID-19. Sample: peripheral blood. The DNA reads TGTGCCTGGAGTCCGACTTCCTACGAGCAGTACTTC. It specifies CAWSPTSYEQYF. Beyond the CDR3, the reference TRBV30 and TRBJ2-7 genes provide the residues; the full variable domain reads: SQTIHQWPATLVQPVGSPLSLECTVEGTSNPNLYWYRQAAGRGLQLLFYSVGIGQISSEVPQNLSASRPQDRQFILSSKKLLLSDSGFYLCAWSPTSYEQYFGPGTRLTVT.